Given below is one TCR beta chain in context. Alongside a J-beta primer mix, a sample-barcoded 5' primer served in a second PCR lasting about 6 to 12 cycles. From the 5' RACE reads, TCRdb called clonotypes with MiXCR, one entry per CDR3 protein. This table has 1.2 million to 1.5 million distinct CDR3 sequences, 42% appearing once. This specimen belongs to a study of blood T cells in healthy people across ages. The clonotype originates from a woman aged 18-29 years in good health. Sequencing used blood.

This chain's CDR3 is CASSAGATEAFF. DNA for the CDR3: TGTGCCAGCAGTGCAGGAGCAACTGAAGCTTTCTTT. This chain connects TRBV6-1 to TRBJ1-1; unclear D gene. The V gene's germline CDR1 is MNHNS and CDR2 SASEGT. V lost 4 bases and J 5 bases, leaving 8 bases between the germline ends. The CDR3 has 12 residues.